The text below deals with one T cell receptor beta chain. No antigen is known for it. The data were taken from a study of T cells after yellow fever vaccination. TCRdb called the 5' RACE reads again in MiXCR, with one record for every CDR3 protein. There are hundreds of thousands of distinct CDR3 sequences in the sample; about a fifth occur only once, and roughly an eighth lies in the top ten. V shed 5 bases, J shed 4 bases, and the junction held 6 bases outside the gene matches. The germline CDR1 and CDR2 sequences are DFQATT and SNEGSKA (reference sequence). The CDR3 sequence is 13 residues long. Findings and limits, study-wide: The presence of abundant clonotypes contaminating from the bulk population was possible in FACS-sorted repertoires. Once the booster was given, most primary-vaccination clones reappeared, at more than 95% for CD4 and roughly 86% for CD8.

Sequenced material: PBMCs, taken 15 days after the yellow fever booster vaccination. The rearrangement joins TRBV20-1 to TRBJ2-7, with 9 bases lining up with TRBD2. This TCR was sampled from a man aged 25-45 years who received the YFV17D yellow fever vaccine. DNA for the CDR3: TGCAGTGCTCAGTCTAGCGGGGAATACGAGCAGTACTTC. It is translated as CSAQSSGEYEQYF.